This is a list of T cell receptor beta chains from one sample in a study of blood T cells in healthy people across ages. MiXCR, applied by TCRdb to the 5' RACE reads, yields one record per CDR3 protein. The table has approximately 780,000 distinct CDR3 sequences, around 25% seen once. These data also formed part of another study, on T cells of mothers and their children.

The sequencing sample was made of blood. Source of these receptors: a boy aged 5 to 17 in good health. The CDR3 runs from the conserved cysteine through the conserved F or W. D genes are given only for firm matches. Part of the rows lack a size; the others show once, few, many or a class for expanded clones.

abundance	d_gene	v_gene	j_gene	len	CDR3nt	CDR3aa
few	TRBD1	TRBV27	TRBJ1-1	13	TGTGCCAGCAGTCCGACAGGGAGAGATGAGGCTTTCTTT	CASSPTGRDEAFF
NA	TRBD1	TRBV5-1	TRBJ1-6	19	TGCGCCAGCAGCTTAGCCCCGACAGGGGGCGAGGGGTTTGGGTCACCCCTCCACTTT	CASSLAPTGGEGFGSPLHF
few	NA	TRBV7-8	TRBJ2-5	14	TGTGCCAGCAGCTTAGGTAGCGCGTCGGAGACCCAGTACTTC	CASSLGSASETQYF
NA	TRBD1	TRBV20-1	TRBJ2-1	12	TGCAGTGCTAGACTCCGGGACAGGGAACAGTTCTTC	CSARLRDREQFF
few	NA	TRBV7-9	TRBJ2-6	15	TGTGCCAGCAGCCGATCAGTCTCTGGGGCCAACGTCCTGACTTTC	CASSRSVSGANVLTF
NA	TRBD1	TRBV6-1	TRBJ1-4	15	TGTGCCAGCAGTGAAAGGGGGACAGGGAATGAAAAACTGTTTTTT	CASSERGTGNEKLFF
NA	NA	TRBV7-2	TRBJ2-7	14	TGTGCCAGCAGCTTAGGGTCAGGGTGGGACGAGCAGTACTTC	CASSLGSGWDEQYF
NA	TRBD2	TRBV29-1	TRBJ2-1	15	TGCAGCGTGGCGGGGGGCAGGGCTCATTACAATGAGCAGTTCTTC	CSVAGGRAHYNEQFF
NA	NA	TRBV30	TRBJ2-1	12	TGTGCCTGGGGGAGACAGGACAATGAGCAGTTCTTC	CAWGRQDNEQFF
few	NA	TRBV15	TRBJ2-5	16	TGTGCCACCAGATTTAATAGGGGGGCCGATCAAGAGACCCAGTACTTC	CATRFNRGADQETQYF
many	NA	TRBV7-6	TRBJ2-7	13	TGTGCCAGCAGCTTGCTAGGGGCCTACGAGCAGTACTTC	CASSLLGAYEQYF
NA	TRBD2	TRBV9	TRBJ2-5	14	TGTGCCAGCAGCGCTGGACTAGCGGGGGGGCCTGGGTACTTC	CASSAGLAGGPGYF
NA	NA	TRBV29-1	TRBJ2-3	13	TGCAGCGTTGCCTACTCCTACACAGATACGCAGTATTTT	CSVAYSYTDTQYF
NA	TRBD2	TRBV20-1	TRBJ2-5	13	TGCAGTGCTACTACTAGCGGGGCAGAGACCCAGTACTTC	CSATTSGAETQYF
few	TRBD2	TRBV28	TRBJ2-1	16	TGTGCCAGCAGCCCTATCACTAGCGGGGGGAGCGGTGAGCAGTTCTTC	CASSPITSGGSGEQFF
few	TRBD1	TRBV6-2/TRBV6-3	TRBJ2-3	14	TGTGCCAGCAGTTGGACAGGGGGGGCAGATACGCAGTATTTT	CASSWTGGADTQYF
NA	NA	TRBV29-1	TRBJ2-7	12	TGCAGCGTTGAAAAGAACGACTACGAGCAGTACTTC	CSVEKNDYEQYF
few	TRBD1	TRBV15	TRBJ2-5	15	TGTGCCACCAGCACAGGACAGGGGGCTGGGGAGACCCAGTACTTC	CATSTGQGAGETQYF
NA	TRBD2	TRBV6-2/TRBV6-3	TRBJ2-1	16	TGTGCCTGCACCAATCCGGACCCAGCGGGGTACAATGAGCAGTTCTTC	CACTNPDPAGYNEQFF
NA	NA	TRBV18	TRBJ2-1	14	TGTGCCAGCTCACCCTTATACTTGGGGAATGAGCAGTTCTTC	CASSPLYLGNEQFF
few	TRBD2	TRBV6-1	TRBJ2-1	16	TGTGCCAGCACCCTCTTGGCGGGGGGGCCCCACAATGAGCAGTTCTTC	CASTLLAGGPHNEQFF
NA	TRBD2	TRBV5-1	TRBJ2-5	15	TGCGCCAGCAGCTACCGCGGGAGGGAGCAAGAGACCCAGTACTTC	CASSYRGREQETQYF
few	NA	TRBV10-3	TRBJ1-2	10	TGTGCCGCCGGGGAGGCTGGCTACACCTTC	CAAGEAGYTF
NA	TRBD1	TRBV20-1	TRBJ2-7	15	TGCAGTGCTTTTGCGAGGGACAGGGGCGCCTACGAGCAGTACTTC	CSAFARDRGAYEQYF
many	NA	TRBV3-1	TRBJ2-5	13	TGTGCCAGCAGCCAAGAAATCTCTAGAGAGCAGTACTTC	CASSQEISREQYF
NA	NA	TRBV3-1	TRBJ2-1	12	TGTGCCAGCAGCCAGGCTGGGAGTGCGCAGTTCTTC	CASSQAGSAQFF
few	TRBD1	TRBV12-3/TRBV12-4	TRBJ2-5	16	TGTGCCAGCAGTGAACTCAGGGGGCGGAGGGGAGAGACCCAGTACTTC	CASSELRGRRGETQYF
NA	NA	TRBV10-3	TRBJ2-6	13	TGTGCCCTCGGGGGAGATGGGGCCAACGTCCTGACTTTC	CALGGDGANVLTF
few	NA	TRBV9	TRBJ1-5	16	TGTGCCAGCAGCGTAGGAAAAAGATTTCGCAATCAGCCCCAGCATTTT	CASSVGKRFRNQPQHF
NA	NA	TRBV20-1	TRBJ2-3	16	TGCAGTGCTTCCCCCCGGACTGGAGCTAGCACAGATACGCAGTATTTT	CSASPRTGASTDTQYF
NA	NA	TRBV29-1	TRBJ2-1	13	TGCAGCGTTGTAGGTACCTCCTACAATGAGCAGTTCTTC	CSVVGTSYNEQFF
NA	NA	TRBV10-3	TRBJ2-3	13	TGTGCCATTAAGGAAACGCTTTCGGGAACGCAGTATTTT	CAIKETLSGTQYF
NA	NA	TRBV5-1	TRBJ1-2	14	TGCGCCAGCAGCTTGGGTATCCCTCCCTATGGCTACACCTTC	CASSLGIPPYGYTF
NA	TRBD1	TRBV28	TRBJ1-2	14	TGTGCCAGCAGCCGACAGGGTGTCAGCTATGGCTACACCTTC	CASSRQGVSYGYTF
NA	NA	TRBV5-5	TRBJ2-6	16	TGTGCCAGCAGCTTATTACAGGGAGCTGGGGCCAACGTCCTGACTTTC	CASSLLQGAGANVLTF
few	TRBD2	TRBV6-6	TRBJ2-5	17	TGTGCCAGCAGTTACGGGAGCGGACTAGCGGGACTGGAGACCCAGTACTTC	CASSYGSGLAGLETQYF
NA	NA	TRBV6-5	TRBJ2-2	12	TGTGCCAGCAACCGGGAAACCGGGGAGCTGTTTTTT	CASNRETGELFF
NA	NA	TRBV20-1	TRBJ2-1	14	TGCAGTGCTAGACCCCTGACTCGCTACAATGAGCAGTTCTTC	CSARPLTRYNEQFF
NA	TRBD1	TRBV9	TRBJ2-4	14	TGTGCCAGCAGCCTCCGGGACAGGGTAAACATTCAGTACTTC	CASSLRDRVNIQYF
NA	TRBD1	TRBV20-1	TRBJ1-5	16	TGCAGTGCCCTGAGGCAGGGGGCGATTCGCAATCAGCCCCAGCATTTT	CSALRQGAIRNQPQHF
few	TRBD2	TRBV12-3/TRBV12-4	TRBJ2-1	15	TGTGCCAGCAGTAAAGCGGGGGGCACAAACAATGAGCAGTTCTTC	CASSKAGGTNNEQFF
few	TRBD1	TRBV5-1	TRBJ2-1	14	TGCGCCAGCAGCGTGGACAGGGCGGTCAATGAGCAGTTCTTC	CASSVDRAVNEQFF
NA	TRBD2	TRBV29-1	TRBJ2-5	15	TGCAGCGTTAACCCGAGGGGCGGGGGGGCTGAGACCCAGTACTTC	CSVNPRGGGAETQYF
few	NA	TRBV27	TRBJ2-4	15	TGTGCCAGCAGTTTATCCGGGGACCCCAAAAACATTCAGTACTTC	CASSLSGDPKNIQYF
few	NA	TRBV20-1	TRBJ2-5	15	TGCAGTGCTAGAGATCCGGGGGCAGGGACAGAGACCCAGTACTTC	CSARDPGAGTETQYF
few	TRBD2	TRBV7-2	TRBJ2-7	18	TGTGCCAGCAGCTTAGCCCCGGTCCTAGCGGGGGGGCCGGGAGAGCAGTACTTC	CASSLAPVLAGGPGEQYF